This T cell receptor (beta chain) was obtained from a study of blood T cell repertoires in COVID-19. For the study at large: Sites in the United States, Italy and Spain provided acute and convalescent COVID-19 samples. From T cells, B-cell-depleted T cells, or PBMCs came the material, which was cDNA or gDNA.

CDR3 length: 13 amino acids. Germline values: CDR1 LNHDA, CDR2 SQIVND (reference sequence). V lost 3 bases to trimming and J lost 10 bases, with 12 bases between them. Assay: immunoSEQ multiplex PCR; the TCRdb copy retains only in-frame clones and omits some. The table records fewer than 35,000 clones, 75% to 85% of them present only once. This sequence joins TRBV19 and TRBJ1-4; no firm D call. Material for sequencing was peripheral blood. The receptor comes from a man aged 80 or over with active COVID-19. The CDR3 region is CASSMAGVGKLFF. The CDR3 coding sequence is TGTGCCAGTAGTATGGCGGGCGTAGGAAAACTGTTTTTT.